A selection of T cell receptor beta chains follows, all from one sample in a study of T cell responses to AZD1222 COVID-19 vaccine. Libraries were prepared by immunoSEQ multiplex PCR; TCRdb keeps only in-frame clonotypes and omits some of them. This sample has 120,000 or so clones, with around 93% found just once. The sequences come from peripheral blood, collected 28 days after the second AZD1222 dose. The source of these receptors is an adult who received the AZD1222 COVID-19 vaccine. The CDR3 runs from the conserved cysteine through the conserved F or W. A D gene is named only where the DNA matches it firmly. Some rows have no size entry. The others give once, few or many, or a class for an expanded clone.

- 13 - TRBJ1-2 TRBV7-8 TGTGCCAGCAGCTTAGCGCTTGGGGGTGGCTACACCTTC CASSLALGGGYTF
once 15 TRBD1 TRBJ1-2 TRBV20-1 TGCAGTGCTAGTGGGCCAGGGACAGGGGTTTATGGCTACACCTTC CSASGPGTGVYGYTF
- 13 - TRBJ2-1 TRBV9 TGTGCCAGCAGCGGGGGGCAATACAATGAGCAGTTCTTC CASSGGQYNEQFF
- 16 - TRBJ1-4 TRBV28 TGTGCCAGCAGTCCCGGTCGAAGGGGAGTTGGTGAAAAACTGTTTTTT CASSPGRRGVGEKLFF
- 15 - TRBJ1-1 TRBV2 TGTGCCAAAAAGATCCCGGGACATGGGGACACTGAAGCTTTCTTT CAKKIPGHGDTEAFF
- 17 TRBD1 TRBJ1-1 TRBV7-2 TGTGCCAGCAGCTTAGTCCAAGGGAACCGGGACAGCCGTAAAGCTTTCTTT CASSLVQGNRDSRKAFF
- 19 - TRBJ2-5 TRBV21-1 TGTGCCAGCAGCAAATGGGGGTGTTTAATTGGGGGCTCACAAGAGACCCAGTACTTC CASSKWGCLIGGSQETQYF
- 12 - TRBJ1-1 TRBV7-9 TGTGCCAGCAGCTTAGGGGCACTTGAAGCTTTCTTT CASSLGALEAFF
- 16 TRBD2 TRBJ2-5 TRBV5-1 TGCGCCAGCAGCTCAGGACTAGCGTCAATCCAAGAGACCCAGTACTTC CASSSGLASIQETQYF
- 11 - TRBJ2-1 TRBV6-2/TRBV6-3 TGTGCCAGCAGCGATGTGGACGAGCAGTTCTTC CASSDVDEQFF
- 16 TRBD2 TRBJ2-1 TRBV7-9 TGTGCCAGCAGCTTCGGACTAGCGAGCTCCTACAATGAGCAGTTCTTC CASSFGLASSYNEQFF
- 19 - TRBJ1-3 TRBV29-1 TGCAGCGTTGAAGATCTTCACGCGGCAGGAGGAGACTCTGGAAACACCATATATTTT CSVEDLHAAGGDSGNTIYF
once 15 - TRBJ1-5 TRBV27 TGTGCCAGCAGTTTAGAGGGACTGAACAATCAGCCCCAGCATTTT CASSLEGLNNQPQHF
- 14 - TRBJ1-4 TRBV11-2 TGTGCCAGCAGCTTAACACGGGTTGGGGAAAAACTGTTTTTT CASSLTRVGEKLFF
- 15 - TRBJ1-5 TRBV19 TGTGCCAGTAGTTTATACAGGGCGGGGGATCAGCCCCAGCATTTT CASSLYRAGDQPQHF
- 11 TRBD1 TRBJ2-1 TRBV6-6 TGTGCCAGCTACGGACAGGGAGAGCAGTTCTTC CASYGQGEQFF
- 15 - TRBJ1-5 TRBV7-9 TGTGCCAGCAGCTTAGGGTCTTCTAGCAATCAGCCCCAGCATTTT CASSLGSSSNQPQHF
once 12 TRBD2 TRBJ2-1 TRBV10-1 TGCGCCAGCAGTAGCGGGGGGAATGAGCAGTTCTTC CASSSGGNEQFF
- 13 - TRBJ1-1 TRBV29-1 TGCAGCGTTGATTTTCTGGCGGACACTGAAGCTTTCTTT CSVDFLADTEAFF
- 15 - TRBJ2-2 TRBV6-4 TGTGCCAGCAGTGACTCGGGGGCGAACACCGGGGAGCTGTTTTTT CASSDSGANTGELFF
- 15 - TRBJ2-3 TRBV7-2 TGTGCCAGCAGCTCCGAAGGGGGATTCACAGATACGCAGTATTTT CASSSEGGFTDTQYF
- 14 - TRBJ1-6 TRBV5-1 TGCGCCAGCAGCGGGGACGGCCTAAATTCACCCCTCCACTTT CASSGDGLNSPLHF
- 14 - TRBJ2-1 TRBV18 TGTGCCAGCTCACCTCCGGAGGGTCAAAGGGGGCAGTTCTTC CASSPPEGQRGQFF
- 17 TRBD1 TRBJ1-1 TRBV25-1 TGTGCCAGCATCCCAACCCACCCCGGGACAGGAAACACTGAAGCTTTCTTT CASIPTHPGTGNTEAFF
- 14 - TRBJ1-5 TRBV2 TGTGCCAGCAGTGTGGAGTTGAGCAATCAGCCCCAGCATTTT CASSVELSNQPQHF
- 13 - TRBJ2-7 TRBV6-1 TGTGCCAGCAGTGAAATAGTTCTGGACGAGCAGTACTTC CASSEIVLDEQYF
- 13 TRBD1 TRBJ2-7 TRBV28 TGTGCCAGCACTCAAAGACCGGGACAGGGGGAGTACTTC CASTQRPGQGEYF
- 14 - TRBJ1-3 TRBV9 TGTGCCAGCAGCGTAGGGAACTTTGGAAACACCATATATTTT CASSVGNFGNTIYF
- 15 TRBD1 TRBJ1-6 TRBV3-1/TRBV3-2 TGTGCCAGCAGCCAGGGGACAGCCTATAATTCACCCCTCCACTTT CASSQGTAYNSPLHF
- 13 - TRBJ1-2 TRBV6-5 TGTGCCAGCATGATGGGACAAAACTATGGCTACACCTTC CASMMGQNYGYTF
- 14 - TRBJ2-1 TRBV11-3 TGTGCCAGCAAAAGGGCAGGGCAAGGGGATGAGCAGTTCTTC CASKRAGQGDEQFF
- 16 - TRBJ1-1 TRBV7-9 TGTGCCAGCAGCCAAACCCTCTGGGATTCGAACACTGAAGCTTTCTTT CASSQTLWDSNTEAFF
- 13 - TRBJ2-7 TRBV6-5 TGTGCCGTACCTGGACCATTCCATTACGAGCAGTACTTC CAVPGPFHYEQYF
- 12 - TRBJ1-2 TRBV28 TGTGCCAGCAATACAGGATCCCTTGGCTACACCTTC CASNTGSLGYTF
- 12 - TRBJ1-2 TRBV9 TGTGCCAGCAGGGGAGGCATCTATGGCTACACCTTC CASRGGIYGYTF
- 15 - TRBJ2-7 TRBV11-1 TGTGCCAGCAGCCCACGGCGGGGAAGTAGGTACGAGCAGTACTTC CASSPRRGSRYEQYF
- 18 TRBD2 TRBJ2-5 TRBV6-1 TGTGCCAGCAGTGAAGGCTGGCTAGCGGGAGGGCCGGGGGAGACCCAGTACTTC CASSEGWLAGGPGETQYF
- 13 - TRBJ1-5 TRBV5-1 TGCGCCAGCAGCTTGAGGGTAGGTCAGCCCCAGCATTTT CASSLRVGQPQHF
- 17 - TRBJ2-3 TRBV7-2 TGTGCCAGCAGCTTCCCCCGGGTTAACCCCAATATTGATACGCAGTATTTT CASSFPRVNPNIDTQYF
- 14 - TRBJ1-1 TRBV6-2/TRBV6-3 TGTGCCAGCAGTTACTCGTTGACGGGCACTGAAGCTTTCTTT CASSYSLTGTEAFF